These 20 T cell receptor beta chains share one sample of origin, sequenced in a study of siplizumab effects on memory and regulatory T cells. The repertoire was sequenced with immunoSEQ multiplex PCR; TCRdb's copy has only in-frame clones and lacks some. The repertoire holds approximately 28,000 clones, about 79% seen once, with about 25% in the top ten. Sequenced: memory CD4+ T cells sorted from blood. Receptors originate from a human donor in good health.

This chain connects TRBV5-6 to TRBJ2-7; D remains ambiguous. This CDR3 is built from 15 residues. Germline CDR1 reads SGHDT; CDR2 reads YYEEEE. Trimming cost V 0 bases and J 6 bases, with 16 bases left between them. The CDR3 reads CASSLGHPTGLEQYF. The CDR3 nucleotides are TGTGCCAGCAGCTTGGGACACCCAACCGGTCTCGAGCAGTACTTC.

The table lists this clone with a few counts. The V and J genes are TRBV5-4 and TRBJ1-1; D is unclear. In germline, CDR1 is SGHNT, CDR2 YYREEE (reference sequence). The CDR3 is 14 residues long. Trimming took 2 bases from V and 1 from J, leaving 9 bases between them. The CDR3 protein is CASSFTVQNTEAFF. CDR3 in DNA: TGTGCCAGCAGCTTTACGGTGCAGAACACTGAAGCTTTCTTT.

The chain uses TRBV28 and TRBJ2-3, with TRBD1 matching over 7 bases. Germline CDR1 and CDR2: MDHEN and SYDVKM. The junction had 15 bases not matched to a gene; V was cut back by 10 bases and J by 2 bases. This CDR3 has 16 amino acids. CDR3 protein: CATLPDLTGPTDTQYF. CDR3 in DNA: TGTGCCACCCTCCCTGACCTGACAGGGCCCACAGATACGCAGTATTTT.

The chain links TRBV9 to TRBJ1-2; D is perhaps TRBD1 (6 bases). Trimming shortened V by 4 bases and J by 4 bases, and 17 bases separated the two germline ends. CDR1 and CDR2 (germline): SGDLS, YYNGEE. The CDR3 loop spans 15 amino acids. The CDR3 is CASSTRDMPSYGYTF. CDR3 DNA sequence: TGTGCCAGCAGCACTCGGGACATGCCCTCCTATGGCTACACCTTC.

Only a few counts were recorded for this clone. The V call is TRBV30, the J call TRBJ1-2; TRBD1 is a possible D gene (6 bases). The CDR3 loop spans 12 amino acids. Germline V lookup: CDR1 GTSNPN, CDR2 SVGIG (reference sequence). V dropped 3 bases and J dropped 6 bases, with 11 bases sitting between them. The CDR3 DNA follows: TGTGCCTGGAGGGCGAACAGGGATGGCTACACCTTC. It translates to CAWRANRDGYTF. The full variable domain, completed using reference TRBV30 and TRBJ1-2, is SQTIHQWPATLVQPVGSPLSLECTVEGTSNPNLYWYRQAAGRGLQLLFYSVGIGQISSEVPQNLSASRPQDRQFILSSKKLLLSDSGFYLCAWRANRDGYTFGSGTRLTVV.

The rearrangement joins TRBV27 to TRBJ2-7; tentatively, D is TRBD2 (5 bases). CDR1 is MNHEY, CDR2 SMNVEV, per germline (reference sequence). V was clipped by 0 bases and J by 1 base, with 7 bases between them. The CDR3 length is 14 residues. CDR3 protein: CASSLSPGSYEQYF. As DNA, the CDR3 is TGTGCCAGCAGTTTATCCCCGGGGTCCTACGAGCAGTACTTC.

This chain uses TRBV9 with TRBJ2-4; D is ambiguous. The CDR3 consists of 14 residues. Between the trimmed V and J ends, which lost 0 bases and 6 bases, there was a span of 10 bases. From germline, CDR1 is SGDLS and CDR2 YYNGEE. In DNA, the CDR3 is TGTGCCAGCAGCGTAGCATCTGCTGGAAACATTCAGTACTTC. Translated: CASSVASAGNIQYF. Combining the CDR3 with reference TRBV9 and TRBJ2-4 gives the whole variable domain DSGVTQTPKHLITATGQRVTLRCSPRSGDLSVYWYQQSLDQGLQFLIQYYNGEERAKGNILERFSAQQFPDLHSELNLSSLELGDSALYFCASSVASAGNIQYFGAGTRLSVL.

The chain couples TRBV2 to TRBJ2-7, with D possibly matching TRBD2 (6 bases). Germline CDR1 is SNHLY and CDR2 is FYNNEI. The V end was cut by 10 bases, the J end by 0 bases, with 16 bases between. CDR3 length: 14 amino acids. The CDR3 loop reads CATSRDFSSYEQYF. Written as DNA, the CDR3 is TGTGCCACTAGCCGGGACTTTAGCTCCTACGAGCAGTACTTC. Together with reference TRBV2 and TRBJ2-7, the CDR3 gives the full variable domain: EPEVTQTPSHQVTQMGQEVILRCVPISNHLYFYWYRQILGQKVEFLVSFYNNEISEKSEIFDDQFSVERPDGSNFTLKIRSTKLEDSAMYFCATSRDFSSYEQYFGPGTRLTVT.

The chain has TRBV5-1 and TRBJ2-7; 8 nucleotides match TRBD1. Germline assignment: CDR1 SGHRS and CDR2 YFSETQ. The CDR3 is 14 residues long. The V and J ends lost 3 bases and 6 bases, in that order; junction bases with no gene match: 8. The DNA for the CDR3 is TGCGCCAGCAGCTCCGGGACAGGCCTCCTCGAGCAGTACTTC. It is translated as CASSSGTGLLEQYF.

The V and J genes are TRBV6-1 and TRBJ2-7; 10 nucleotides align to TRBD2. The CDR3 contains 15 residues. Trimming cost V 5 bases and J 4 bases; bases outside gene matches: 8. The V gene's germline CDR1 is MNHNS and CDR2 SASEGT. The CDR3, as DNA: TGTGCCAGCAGTAGGGGGCTAGCGGGAGAATACGAGCAGTACTTC. This gives the protein CASSRGLAGEYEQYF.

This sequence joins TRBV11-3 and TRBJ2-5; tentatively, D is TRBD1 (6 bases). Between the trimmed V and J ends, which lost 1 base and 5 bases, there was a span of 11 bases. CDR3 length equals 14 residues. Germline V gives CDR1 SGHNT, CDR2 YENEEA. CDR3 bases: TGTGCCAGCAGCTTAGGGGGGCTCGAGGAGACCCAGTACTTC. Translation: CASSLGGLEETQYF.

The chain recombines TRBV7-9 with TRBJ2-5; possibly TRBD1 or TRBD2 for D (6 bases each). V lost 3 bases and J lost 5, with 19 bases in between. CDR3 size: 16 residues. Germline CDR1 is SEHNR and CDR2 is FQNEAQ (reference sequence). The CDR3 spells CASSFYPGGRGETQYF. The CDR3, as DNA: TGTGCCAGCAGCTTCTATCCTGGGGGGCGCGGGGAGACCCAGTACTTC.

Only one count was recorded for this clone. The J gene is TRBJ2-1, the V gene TRBV11-3, with D perhaps assigned TRBD1 or TRBD2 (5 bases each). With 1 base removed from V and 6 bases from J, the gap between germline ends came to 13 bases. The CDR3 extends over 15 amino acids. CDR1 is SGHNT, CDR2 YENEEA, per germline. The CDR3 reads CASSLAGPPLNEQFF. The CDR3 region has the DNA TGTGCCAGCAGCTTAGCGGGACCGCCCCTCAATGAGCAGTTCTTC.

This chain links TRBV7-8 with TRBJ1-2; TRBD1 might be the D (5 bases). V was shortened by 4 bases and J by 4 bases, with 13 bases between the two germline ends. The CDR3 spans 14 residues. Germline V gene data show CDR1 as SGHVS and CDR2 as FQNEAQ. CDR3 in DNA: TGTGCCAGCAGCTCCCGGGACCAAAGCTATGGCTACACCTTC. This sequence encodes CASSSRDQSYGYTF.

The chain links TRBV4-1 to TRBJ2-3, with D perhaps matching TRBD2 (6 bases). With 1 base removed from V and 6 bases from J, the gap between germline ends came to 20 bases. The CDR3 is made up of 17 amino acids. The germline V gene encodes CDR1 MGHRA and CDR2 YSYEKL. The CDR3 sequence is CASSQVQWQVGRDTQYF. Here the CDR3 DNA reads TGCGCCAGCAGCCAAGTACAGTGGCAGGTGGGGAGGGATACGCAGTATTTT.

V gene TRBV6-5 combines with J gene TRBJ1-5, with D perhaps TRBD1 (5 bases). This CDR3 is 13 amino acids long. V lost 6 bases to trimming and J lost 3 bases, with 9 bases between them. Germline V lookup: CDR1 MNHEY, CDR2 SVGAGI. The CDR3 loop reads CASSRDVNQPQHF. DNA of the CDR3: TGTGCCAGCAGCCGGGACGTCAATCAGCCCCAGCATTTT.

V is TRBV5-1 and J is TRBJ2-3; D call uncertain. CDR3 length: 14 amino acids. V lost 0 bases, J lost 0 bases, and 5 bases lay in between. Germline V gene lookup returns CDR1 SGHRS and CDR2 YFSETQ. CDR3 residues: CASSLGPSTDTQYF. CDR3 DNA sequence: TGCGCCAGCAGCTTGGGCCCCAGCACAGATACGCAGTATTTT.

The chain is built from TRBV10-3 and TRBJ2-7; 8 bases align to TRBD2. The CDR3 runs to 14 residues. Germline V lookup: CDR1 ENHRY, CDR2 SYGVKD. V shed 2 bases and J 0 bases; nucleotides not matched to a gene: 0. CDR3 region: CAISESGSSYEQYF. DNA for the CDR3: TGTGCCATCAGTGAGAGCGGGAGCTCCTACGAGCAGTACTTC.

The chain uses TRBV19 and TRBJ2-3; 8 nucleotides match TRBD1. Per the germline V gene, CDR1 is LNHDA and CDR2 is SQIVND (reference sequence). CDR3 length: 14 amino acids. Trimming removed 5 bases from V and 1 base from J; junction bases left unmatched: 2. The CDR3 reads CASSQTGGTDTQYF. CDR3 coding DNA: TGTGCCAGTAGTCAGACAGGGGGCACAGATACGCAGTATTTT.

This clone appeared once. The J gene is TRBJ2-7, the V gene TRBV14, with D maybe TRBD2 (7 bases). V lost 5 bases and J lost 3, with 17 bases in between. Germline lookup yields CDR1 SGHDN and CDR2 FVKESK. The CDR3 is 15 residues long. The CDR3 DNA sequence: TGTGCCAGCAGCGTACAGGGAGGGAAGAACTACGAGCAGTACTTC. Its protein product is CASSVQGGKNYEQYF. The full variable domain, with the rest looked up from reference TRBV14 and TRBJ2-7, is EAGVTQFPSHSVIEKGQTVTLRCDPISGHDNLYWYRRVMGKEIKFLLHFVKESKQDESGMPNNRFLAERTGGTYSTLKVQPAELEDSGVYFCASSVQGGKNYEQYFGPGTRLTVT.